The present T cell receptor (beta chain) was sequenced within a study of blood T cell repertoires in COVID-19. Study overall: The United States, Italy and Spain supplied acute and convalescent COVID-19 samples. T cells, B-cell-depleted T cells, or PBMCs supplied cDNA or gDNA.

V lost 3 bases and J lost 4; bases outside the gene matches: 3. Germline V lookup: CDR1 WNHNN, CDR2 SYGVQD (reference sequence). The CDR3 consists of 14 residues. The Seattle patients, enrolled during active infection, were followed longitudinally. Authors' data handling: From reference gene primer amplification, estimates of nucleated cell counts were derived. Profiled with immunoSEQ multiplex PCR; TCRdb holds only in-frame clones, not every one. The DNA was the basis for D and trimming; V, J and clone size are from that table. The sample yields about 360,000 clones, around nine tenths seen once. This TCR came from a woman in her fifties or sixties with COVID-19, enrolled during active disease. The V gene is TRBV10-1, the J gene TRBJ2-3, with TRBD1 matching over 8 bases. Sequencing was carried out using peripheral blood. The CDR3 loop is CASSEQGESDTQYF. For the CDR3, the DNA is TGCGCCAGCAGTGAACAGGGGGAGTCAGATACGCAGTATTTT.